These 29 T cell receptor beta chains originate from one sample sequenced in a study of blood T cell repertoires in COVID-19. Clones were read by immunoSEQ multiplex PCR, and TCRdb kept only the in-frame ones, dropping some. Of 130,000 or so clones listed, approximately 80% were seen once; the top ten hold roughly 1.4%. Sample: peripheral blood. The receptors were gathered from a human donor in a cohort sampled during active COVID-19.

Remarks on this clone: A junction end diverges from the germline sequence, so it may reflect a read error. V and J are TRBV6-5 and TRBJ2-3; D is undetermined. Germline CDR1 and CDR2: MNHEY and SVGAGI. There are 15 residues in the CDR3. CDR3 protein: CASRYSQTVTDTQYF. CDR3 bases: TGTGCCAGCAGATACTCCCAAACGGTGACAGATACGCAGTATTTT.

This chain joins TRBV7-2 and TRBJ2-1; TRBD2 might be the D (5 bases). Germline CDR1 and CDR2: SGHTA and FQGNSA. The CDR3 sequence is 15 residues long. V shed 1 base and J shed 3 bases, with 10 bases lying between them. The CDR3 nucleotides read TGTGCCAGCAGCTTAGGCGGGTTTTTCTACAATGAGCAGTTCTTC. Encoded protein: CASSLGGFFYNEQFF.

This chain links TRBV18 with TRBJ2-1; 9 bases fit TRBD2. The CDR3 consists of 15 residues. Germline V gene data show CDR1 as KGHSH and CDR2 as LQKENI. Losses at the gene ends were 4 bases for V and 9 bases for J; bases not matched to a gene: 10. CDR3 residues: CASSREGGRAPEQFF. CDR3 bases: TGTGCCAGCTCACGTGAGGGCGGGAGGGCTCCTGAGCAGTTCTTC.

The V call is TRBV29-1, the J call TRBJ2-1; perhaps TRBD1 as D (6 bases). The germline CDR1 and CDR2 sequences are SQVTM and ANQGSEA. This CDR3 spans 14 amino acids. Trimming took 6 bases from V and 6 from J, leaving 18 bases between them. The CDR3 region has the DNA TGCAGCGTGCCCACAGGGTTGGGCAGCAATGAGCAGTTCTTC. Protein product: CSVPTGLGSNEQFF.

The DNA for the CDR3 is TGCGCCAGCAGCTTGCAGGCTAGCAACAATGAGCAGTTCTTC. Protein: CASSLQASNNEQFF. V usage is TRBV5-1 and J usage is TRBJ2-1, with D possibly matching TRBD2 (5 bases). Trimming shortened V by 1 base and J by 5 bases, and 10 bases separated the two germline ends. From germline, CDR1 is SGHRS and CDR2 YFSETQ. This CDR3 is built from 14 residues.

CDR3 protein: CASSLVGTSNYEQYF. The CDR3, as DNA: TGTGCCAGCAGCTTAGTGGGGACTAGCAATTACGAGCAGTACTTC. The chain has TRBV7-8 and TRBJ2-7; the match to TRBD2 covers 9 bases. V gave up 1 base and J gave up 4 bases; unmatched junction bases: 5. This CDR3 is 15 amino acids long. The germline V gene encodes CDR1 SGHVS and CDR2 FQNEAQ.

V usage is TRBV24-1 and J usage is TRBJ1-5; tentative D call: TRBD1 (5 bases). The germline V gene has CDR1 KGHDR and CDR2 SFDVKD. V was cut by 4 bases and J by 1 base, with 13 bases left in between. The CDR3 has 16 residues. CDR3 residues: CATSDPGGGSNQPQHF. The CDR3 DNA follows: TGTGCCACCAGTGACCCCGGGGGAGGGAGCAATCAGCCCCAGCATTTT.

Here the CDR3 reads CASSLFSGISNQPQHF. The CDR3 DNA sequence: TGTGCCAGCAGTTTATTTTCAGGGATTAGCAATCAGCCCCAGCATTTT. The chain joins TRBV28 to TRBJ1-5; D perhaps matches TRBD1 (5 bases). Germline V gene sequence: CDR1 MDHEN, CDR2 SYDVKM. CDR3 length: 16 amino acids. The V end was cut by 1 base, the J end by 0 bases, with 10 bases between.

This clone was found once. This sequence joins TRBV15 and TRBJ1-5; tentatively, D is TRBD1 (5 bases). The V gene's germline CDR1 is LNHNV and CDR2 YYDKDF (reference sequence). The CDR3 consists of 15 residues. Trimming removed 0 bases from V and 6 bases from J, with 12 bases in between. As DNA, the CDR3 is TGTGCCACCAGCAGAGATGCGGGGGGGGGTCAGCCCCAGCATTTT. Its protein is CATSRDAGGGQPQHF.

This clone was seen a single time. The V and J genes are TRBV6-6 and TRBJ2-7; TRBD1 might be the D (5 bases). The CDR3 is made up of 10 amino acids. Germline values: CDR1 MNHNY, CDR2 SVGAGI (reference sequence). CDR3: CAVGLYEQYF. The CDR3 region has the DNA TGTGCTGTGGGGCTCTACGAGCAGTACTTC.

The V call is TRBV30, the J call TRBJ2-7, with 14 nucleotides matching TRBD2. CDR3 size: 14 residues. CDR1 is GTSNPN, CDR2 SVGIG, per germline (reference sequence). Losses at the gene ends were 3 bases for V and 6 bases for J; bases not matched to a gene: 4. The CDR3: CAWRGLAGVSEQYF. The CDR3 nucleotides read TGTGCCTGGAGGGGACTAGCGGGAGTGAGCGAGCAGTACTTC. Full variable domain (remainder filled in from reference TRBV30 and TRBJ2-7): SQTIHQWPATLVQPVGSPLSLECTVEGTSNPNLYWYRQAAGRGLQLLFYSVGIGQISSEVPQNLSASRPQDRQFILSSKKLLLSDSGFYLCAWRGLAGVSEQYFGPGTRLTVT.

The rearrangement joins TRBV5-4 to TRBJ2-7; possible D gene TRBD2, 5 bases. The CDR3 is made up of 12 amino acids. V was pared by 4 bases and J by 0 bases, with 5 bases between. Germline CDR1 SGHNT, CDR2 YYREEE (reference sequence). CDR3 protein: CASSRDSYEQYF. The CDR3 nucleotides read TGTGCCAGCAGCCGGGACTCCTACGAGCAGTACTTC.

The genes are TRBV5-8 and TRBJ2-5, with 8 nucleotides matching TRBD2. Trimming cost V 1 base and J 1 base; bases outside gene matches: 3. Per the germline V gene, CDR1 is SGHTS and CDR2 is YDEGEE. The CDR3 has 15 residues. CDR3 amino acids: CASSLFAGGQETQYF. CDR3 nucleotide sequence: TGTGCCAGCAGCTTGTTCGCGGGAGGCCAAGAGACCCAGTACTTC.

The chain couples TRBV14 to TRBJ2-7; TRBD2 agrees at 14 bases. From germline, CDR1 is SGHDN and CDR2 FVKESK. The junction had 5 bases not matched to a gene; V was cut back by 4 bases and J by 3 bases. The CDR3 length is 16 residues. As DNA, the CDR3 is TGTGCCAGCAGCCGTATCGGGACTAGCGGGAGCTACGAGCAGTACTTC. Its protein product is CASSRIGTSGSYEQYF. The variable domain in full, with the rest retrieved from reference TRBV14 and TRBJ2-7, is EAGVTQFPSHSVIEKGQTVTLRCDPISGHDNLYWYRRVMGKEIKFLLHFVKESKQDESGMPNNRFLAERTGGTYSTLKVQPAELEDSGVYFCASSRIGTSGSYEQYFGPGTRLTVT.

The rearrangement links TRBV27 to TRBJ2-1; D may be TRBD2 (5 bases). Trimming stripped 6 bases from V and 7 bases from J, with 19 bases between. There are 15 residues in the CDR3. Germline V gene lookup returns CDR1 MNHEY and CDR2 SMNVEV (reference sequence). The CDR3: CASSLSALFRNEQFF. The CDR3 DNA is TGTGCCAGCAGCCTTAGCGCGCTATTCAGGAATGAGCAGTTCTTC.

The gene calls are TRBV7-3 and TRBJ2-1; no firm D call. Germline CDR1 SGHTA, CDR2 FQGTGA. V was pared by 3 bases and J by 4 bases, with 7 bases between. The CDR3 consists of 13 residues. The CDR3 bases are TGTGCCAGCAGCTTCCCCCCTTACAATGAGCAGTTCTTC. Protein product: CASSFPPYNEQFF.

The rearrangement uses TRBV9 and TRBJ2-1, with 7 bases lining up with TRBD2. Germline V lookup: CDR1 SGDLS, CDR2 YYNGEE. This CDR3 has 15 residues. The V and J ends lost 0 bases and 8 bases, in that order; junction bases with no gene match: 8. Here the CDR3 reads CASSVGGSLGDEQFF. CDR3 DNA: TGTGCCAGCAGCGTAGGCGGGAGTTTGGGGGATGAGCAGTTCTTC.

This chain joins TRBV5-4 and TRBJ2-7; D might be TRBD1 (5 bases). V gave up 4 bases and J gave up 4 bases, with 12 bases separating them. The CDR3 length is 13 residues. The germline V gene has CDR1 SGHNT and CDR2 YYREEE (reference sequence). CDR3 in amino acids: CASSIQGLYEQYF. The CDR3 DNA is TGTGCCAGCAGCATCCAGGGATTATACGAGCAGTACTTC.

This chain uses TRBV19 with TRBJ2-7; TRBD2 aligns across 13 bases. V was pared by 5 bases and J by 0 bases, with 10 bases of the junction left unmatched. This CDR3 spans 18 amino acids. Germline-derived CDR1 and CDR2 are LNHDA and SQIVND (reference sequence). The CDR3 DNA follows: TGTGCCAGTAGTTCTCAGGGGACTAGCGGGGCGAGCTCCTACGAGCAGTACTTC. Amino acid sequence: CASSSQGTSGASSYEQYF.

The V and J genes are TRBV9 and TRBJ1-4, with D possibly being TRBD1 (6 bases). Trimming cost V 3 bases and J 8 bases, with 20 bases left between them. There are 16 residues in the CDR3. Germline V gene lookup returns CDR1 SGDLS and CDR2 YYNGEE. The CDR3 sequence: CASSDLRGASIEKLFF. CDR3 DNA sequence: TGTGCCAGCAGCGACCTCCGGGGGGCCTCGATCGAAAAACTGTTTTTT.

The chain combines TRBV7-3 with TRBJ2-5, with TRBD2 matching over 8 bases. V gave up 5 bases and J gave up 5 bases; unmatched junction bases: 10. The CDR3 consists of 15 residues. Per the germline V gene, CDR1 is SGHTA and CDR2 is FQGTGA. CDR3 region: CASSQAGEGWETQYF. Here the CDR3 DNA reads TGTGCCAGCAGCCAAGCGGGAGAGGGGTGGGAGACCCAGTACTTC.

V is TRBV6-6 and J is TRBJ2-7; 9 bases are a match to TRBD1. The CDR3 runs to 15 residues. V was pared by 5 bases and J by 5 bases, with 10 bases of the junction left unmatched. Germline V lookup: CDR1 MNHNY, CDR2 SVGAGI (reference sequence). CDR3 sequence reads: CASSQPTGTGNEQYF. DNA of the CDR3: TGTGCCAGCAGTCAGCCTACCGGGACAGGGAACGAGCAGTACTTC.

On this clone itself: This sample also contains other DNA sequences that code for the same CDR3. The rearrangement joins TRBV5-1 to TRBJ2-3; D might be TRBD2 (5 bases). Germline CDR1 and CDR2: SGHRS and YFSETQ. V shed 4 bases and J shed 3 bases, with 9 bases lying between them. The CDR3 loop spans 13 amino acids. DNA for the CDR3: TGCGCCAGCAGCCCCGGAGGTACAGATACGCAGTATTTT. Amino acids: CASSPGGTDTQYF.

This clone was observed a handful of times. CDR3 loop: CASSKDPAWEQYF. In DNA form, the CDR3 reads TGTGCCAGCAGCAAAGATCCCGCGTGGGAGCAGTACTTC. J is TRBJ2-7 and V is TRBV7-9; D remains unclear. Germline CDR1 and CDR2: SEHNR and FQNEAQ (reference sequence). The CDR3 contains 13 residues. Deletions cut 5 bases from V and 7 bases from J, with 15 bases between.

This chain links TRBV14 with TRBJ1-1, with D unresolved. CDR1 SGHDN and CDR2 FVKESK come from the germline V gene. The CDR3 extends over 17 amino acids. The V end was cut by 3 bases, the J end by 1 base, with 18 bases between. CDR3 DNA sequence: TGTGCCAGCAGCCATCTACCGAGAGACCAGGAGAACACTGAAGCTTTCTTT. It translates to CASSHLPRDQENTEAFF.

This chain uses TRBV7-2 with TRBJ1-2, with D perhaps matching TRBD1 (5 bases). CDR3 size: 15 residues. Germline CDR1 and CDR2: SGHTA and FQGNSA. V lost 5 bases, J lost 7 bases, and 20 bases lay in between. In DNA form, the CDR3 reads TGTGCCAGCAGCCTCCCGGGCAGGGCCTTTCCTGGCTACACCTTC. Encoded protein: CASSLPGRAFPGYTF.

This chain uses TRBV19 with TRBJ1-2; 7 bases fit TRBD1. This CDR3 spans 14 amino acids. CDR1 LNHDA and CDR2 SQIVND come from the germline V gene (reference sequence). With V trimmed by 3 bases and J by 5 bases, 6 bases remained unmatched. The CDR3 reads CASSIGTASYGYTF. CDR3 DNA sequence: TGTGCCAGTAGTATCGGGACAGCCTCTTATGGCTACACCTTC.

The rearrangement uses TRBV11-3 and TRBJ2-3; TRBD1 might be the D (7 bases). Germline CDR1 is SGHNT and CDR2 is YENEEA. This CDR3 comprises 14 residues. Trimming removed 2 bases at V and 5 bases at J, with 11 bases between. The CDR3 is CASSLRRGRDTQYF. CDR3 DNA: TGTGCCAGCAGCTTAAGGAGGGGGCGAGATACGCAGTATTTT.

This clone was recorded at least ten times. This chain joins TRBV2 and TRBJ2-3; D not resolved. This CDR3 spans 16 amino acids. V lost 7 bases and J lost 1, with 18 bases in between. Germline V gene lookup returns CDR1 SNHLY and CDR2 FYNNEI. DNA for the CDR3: TGTGCCAGCATCTTTCTGGCTTCTCAAGGCACAGATACGCAGTATTTT. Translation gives CASIFLASQGTDTQYF.